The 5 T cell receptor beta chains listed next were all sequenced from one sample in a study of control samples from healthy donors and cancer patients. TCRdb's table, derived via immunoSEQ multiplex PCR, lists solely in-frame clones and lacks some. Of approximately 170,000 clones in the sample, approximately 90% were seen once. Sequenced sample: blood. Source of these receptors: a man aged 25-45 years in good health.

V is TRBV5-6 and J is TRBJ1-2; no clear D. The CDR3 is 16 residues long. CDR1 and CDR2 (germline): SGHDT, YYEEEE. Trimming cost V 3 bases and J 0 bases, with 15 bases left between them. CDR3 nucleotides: TGTGCCAGCAGCTCCACATTGGCCGAAGCTAACTATGGCTACACCTTC. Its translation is CASSSTLAEANYGYTF.

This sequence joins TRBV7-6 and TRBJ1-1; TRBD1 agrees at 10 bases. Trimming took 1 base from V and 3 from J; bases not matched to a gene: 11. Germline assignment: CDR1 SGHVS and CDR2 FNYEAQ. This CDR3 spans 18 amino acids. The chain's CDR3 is CASSLVVLGTGDYTEAFF. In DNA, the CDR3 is TGTGCCAGCAGCTTAGTGGTCTTGGGGACAGGGGATTACACTGAAGCTTTCTTT.

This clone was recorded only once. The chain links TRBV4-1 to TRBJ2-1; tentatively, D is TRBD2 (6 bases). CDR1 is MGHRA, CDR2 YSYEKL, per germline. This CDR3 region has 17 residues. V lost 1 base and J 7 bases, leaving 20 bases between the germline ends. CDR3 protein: CASSQVPLTRSGNEQFF. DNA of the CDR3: TGCGCCAGCAGCCAAGTCCCTCTGACTAGATCCGGTAATGAGCAGTTCTTC.

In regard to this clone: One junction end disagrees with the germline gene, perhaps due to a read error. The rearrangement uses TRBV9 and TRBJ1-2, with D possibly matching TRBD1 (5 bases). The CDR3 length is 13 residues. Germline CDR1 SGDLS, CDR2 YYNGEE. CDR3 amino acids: CTSSPLRGYGYTF. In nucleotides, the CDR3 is TGTACCAGCAGCCCGCTGAGGGGCTATGGCTACACCTTC.

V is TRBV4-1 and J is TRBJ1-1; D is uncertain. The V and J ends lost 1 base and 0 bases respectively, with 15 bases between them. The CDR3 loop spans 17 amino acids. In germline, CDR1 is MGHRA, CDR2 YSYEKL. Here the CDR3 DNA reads TGCGCCAGCAGCCAAGGTCGAAGGTTCTCAGTGAACACTGAAGCTTTCTTT. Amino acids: CASSQGRRFSVNTEAFF.